Listed here are 11 T cell receptor beta chains from one sample, sequenced in a study of T cell repertoires in cytomegalovirus infection. Their cognate antigens are unknown. MiXCR, applied by TCRdb to the reads, yields one record per CDR3 protein. Of 700,000 to 850,000 distinct CDR3 sequences in the sample, about 33% are singletons; the top ten hold about an eighth. The source material was cultured CD8+ T cells from PBMCs, sampled from culture after CMV antigen stimulation. The receptors come from a human donor in good health (CMV status not recorded). Some clones in this sample may be carry-over from other donors' samples.

V usage is TRBV4-3 and J usage is TRBJ2-1; a possible D gene is TRBD2 (7 bases). Per the germline V gene, CDR1 is LGHNA and CDR2 is YSLEER. The CDR3 runs to 14 residues. V was shortened by 8 bases and J by 8 bases, with 19 bases between the two germline ends. The CDR3 nucleotides read TGCGCCAGCGGGGAGGGGGGGGGCAAGGATGAGCAGTTCTTC. Translation gives CASGEGGGKDEQFF.

This clonotype was counted ten times or more. This rearrangement joins TRBV5-6 to TRBJ2-5; TRBD2 matches at 10 bases. From germline, CDR1 is SGHDT and CDR2 YYEEEE. V shed 3 bases, J shed 4 bases, and the junction held 6 bases outside the gene matches. The CDR3 contains 15 residues. DNA of the CDR3: TGTGCCAGCAGCTCTAGCGGGGGTATCATAGAGACCCAGTACTTC. Translating gives CASSSSGGIIETQYF.

This clonotype was detected only a few times. The V call is TRBV4-3, the J call TRBJ2-1; D remains unclear. V lost 3 bases and J lost 8, with 11 bases in between. Germline V gives CDR1 LGHNA, CDR2 YSLEER. This CDR3 region has 13 residues. The CDR3 sequence is CASSHSLDDEQFF. CDR3 nucleotides: TGCGCCAGCAGCCATAGCCTCGACGATGAGCAGTTCTTC.

Many counts were recorded for this clonotype. The chain recombines TRBV6-1 with TRBJ2-7; no definite D call. CDR3 length: 15 residues. V gave up 0 bases and J gave up 0 bases, with 9 bases separating them. Germline assignment: CDR1 MNHNS and CDR2 SASEGT. The CDR3: CASSEALESSYEQYF. CDR3 sequence (DNA): TGTGCCAGCAGTGAAGCGCTCGAGAGCTCCTACGAGCAGTACTTC.

The V call is TRBV15, the J call TRBJ2-3; D ambiguous. The CDR3 sequence is 15 residues long. Germline assignment: CDR1 LNHNV and CDR2 YYDKDF (reference sequence). V was cut by 1 base and J by 0 bases, with 8 bases left in between. The CDR3 loop reads CATSRGLGSTDTQYF. Written as DNA, the CDR3 is TGTGCCACCAGCAGAGGGCTGGGGAGCACAGATACGCAGTATTTT.

This clonotype was counted only a few times. The chain carries TRBV27 and TRBJ2-1, with no clear D. Germline values: CDR1 MNHEY, CDR2 SMNVEV (reference sequence). The CDR3 is 16 amino acids. Trimming left V 7 bases short and J 0 bases short, with 16 bases between. CDR3 residues: CASTPSVVSSYNEQFF. Written as DNA, the CDR3 is TGTGCCAGCACTCCCTCCGTAGTAAGCTCCTACAATGAGCAGTTCTTC.

This clonotype was seen more than once but under ten times. V and J are TRBV4-2 and TRBJ2-1; 7 bases align to TRBD2. Unmatched junction bases numbered 6, after V lost 1 base and J lost 0 bases. Per germline, CDR1 LGHNA and CDR2 YNFKEQ. This CDR3 has 17 residues. CDR3 sequence (DNA): TGTGCCAGCAGCCAAGGGGTCAAGCGGGGCTCCTACAATGAGCAGTTCTTC. Translation: CASSQGVKRGSYNEQFF.

The chain recombines TRBV29-1 with TRBJ1-2; D remains ambiguous. Germline CDR1 and CDR2: SQVTM and ANQGSEA. The CDR3 covers 13 residues. V lost 4 bases and J lost 0, with 9 bases in between. Here the CDR3 DNA reads TGCAGCGTTGCCCCCAGTTCTAACTATGGCTACACCTTC. It is translated as CSVAPSSNYGYTF.

J is TRBJ1-1 and V is TRBV6-1; D possibly corresponds to TRBD1 (5 bases). The length of the CDR3 is 15 residues. V lost 2 bases and J lost 1, with 11 bases in between. Germline CDR1 reads MNHNS; CDR2 reads SASEGT. CDR3 nucleotides: TGTGCCAGCAGTGAACTGCGGGGGGGGAACACTGAAGCTTTCTTT. It yields the protein CASSELRGGNTEAFF.

This clonotype has a handful of counts. The rearrangement joins TRBV20-1 to TRBJ2-1, with 12 bases fitting TRBD2. Germline V lookup: CDR1 DFQATT, CDR2 SNEGSKA (reference sequence). This CDR3 is built from 18 residues. J gave up 8 bases and V 5 bases, and 19 bases lay outside the gene matches. The CDR3 loop reads CSAQLAGGFGIDRDEQFF. The CDR3 bases are TGCAGTGCTCAACTAGCGGGGGGCTTTGGGATTGATCGAGATGAGCAGTTCTTC.

The chain uses TRBV7-6 and TRBJ2-2, with 10 bases that match TRBD2. The ends lost 4 bases at V and 0 bases at J; junction bases unmatched: 8. There are 18 residues in the CDR3. The germline V gene encodes CDR1 SGHVS and CDR2 FNYEAQ. Written as DNA, the CDR3 is TGTGCCAGCAGCTCGACTCCTAGCGGGGGTCCGAACACCGGGGAGCTGTTTTTT. It codes for CASSSTPSGGPNTGELFF.